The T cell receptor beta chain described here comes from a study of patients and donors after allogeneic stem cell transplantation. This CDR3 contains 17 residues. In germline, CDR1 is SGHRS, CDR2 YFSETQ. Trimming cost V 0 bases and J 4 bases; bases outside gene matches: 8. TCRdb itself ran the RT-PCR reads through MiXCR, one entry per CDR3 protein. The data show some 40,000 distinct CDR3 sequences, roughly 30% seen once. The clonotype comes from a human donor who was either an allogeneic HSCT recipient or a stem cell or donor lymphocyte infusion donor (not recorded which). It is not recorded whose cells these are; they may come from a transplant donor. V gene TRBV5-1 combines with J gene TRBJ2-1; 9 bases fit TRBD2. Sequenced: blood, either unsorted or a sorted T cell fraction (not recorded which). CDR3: CASSLGLSGRTYNEQFF. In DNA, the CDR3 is TGCGCCAGCAGCTTGGGGTTGAGCGGGAGGACGTACAATGAGCAGTTCTTC.